The TCR beta chain under discussion was sequenced for a study of blood T cell repertoires in COVID-19. Study at large: There were acute and convalescent COVID-19 samples, and they came from the United States, Italy and Spain.

Study processing details: The authors estimated nucleated cell counts from reference gene primer amplification. Assay used: immunoSEQ multiplex PCR; TCRdb lists only in-frame clones, some missing. That table furnishes V, J and clone size, whereas the DNA furnished D and trimming. The profile shows approximately 400,000 clones, around 89% of them singletons. The CDR3 spans 13 residues. Trimming removed 0 bases from V and 6 bases from J, with 9 bases in between. Germline values: CDR1 SGHNT, CDR2 YENEEA. Participant age was roughly 18 to 90 years, and participants resided in 20 to 30 US areas. The rearrangement joins TRBV11-3 to TRBJ2-7; the D gene is possibly TRBD2 (6 bases). The sequence was obtained from a woman younger than 35 who had recovered from COVID-19. The material sequenced was PBMCs or T cells enriched from blood (not recorded which). The CDR3 nucleotides are TGTGCCAGCAGCTTAGAGGAGGGTAGCGAGCAGTACTTC. Translation: CASSLEEGSEQYF.